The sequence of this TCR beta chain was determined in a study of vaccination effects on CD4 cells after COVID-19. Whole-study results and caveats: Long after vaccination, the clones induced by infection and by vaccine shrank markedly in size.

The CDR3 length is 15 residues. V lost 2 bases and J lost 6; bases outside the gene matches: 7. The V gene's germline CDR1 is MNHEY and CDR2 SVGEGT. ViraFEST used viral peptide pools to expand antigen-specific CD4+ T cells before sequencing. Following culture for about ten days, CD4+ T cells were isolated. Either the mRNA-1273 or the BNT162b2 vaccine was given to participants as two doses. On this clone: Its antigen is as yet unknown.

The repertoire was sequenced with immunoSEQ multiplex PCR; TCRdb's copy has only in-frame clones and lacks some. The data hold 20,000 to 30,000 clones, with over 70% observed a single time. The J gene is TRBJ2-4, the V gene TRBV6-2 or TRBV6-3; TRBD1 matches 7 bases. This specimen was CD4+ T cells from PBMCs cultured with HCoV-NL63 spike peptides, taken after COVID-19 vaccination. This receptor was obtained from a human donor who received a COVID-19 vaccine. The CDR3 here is CASSYSRAGGNIQYF. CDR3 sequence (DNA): TGTGCCAGCAGTTACAGTCGGGCAGGGGGAAACATTCAGTACTTC.